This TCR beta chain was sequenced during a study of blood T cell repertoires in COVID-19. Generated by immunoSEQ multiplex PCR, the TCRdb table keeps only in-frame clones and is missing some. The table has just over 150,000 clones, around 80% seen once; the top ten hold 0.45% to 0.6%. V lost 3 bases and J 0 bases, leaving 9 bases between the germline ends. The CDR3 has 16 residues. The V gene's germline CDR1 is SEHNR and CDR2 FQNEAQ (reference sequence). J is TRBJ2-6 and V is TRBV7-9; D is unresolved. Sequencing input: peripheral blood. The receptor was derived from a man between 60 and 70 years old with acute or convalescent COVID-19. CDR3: CASSFKTGSGANVLTF. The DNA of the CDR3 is TGTGCCAGCAGCTTCAAAACGGGCTCTGGGGCCAACGTCCTGACTTTC. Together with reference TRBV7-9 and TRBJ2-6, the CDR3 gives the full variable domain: DTGVSQNPRHKITKRGQNVTFRCDPISEHNRLYWYRQTLGQGPEFLTYFQNEAQLEKSRLLSDRFSAERPKGSFSTLEIQRTEQGDSAMYLCASSFKTGSGANVLTFGAGSRLTVL.